The 15 T cell receptor beta chains given below trace back to one sample, sequenced in a study of cytomegalovirus exposure and HLA in healthy donors. The PCR employed 60 Vbeta primers together with 13 Jbeta primers. The protocol was immunoSEQ multiplex PCR, while the TCRdb copy is restricted to in-frame clones and leaves out a portion. This sample has more than 95,000 clones, with more than 65% found just once. Sequenced input: PBMCs. The receptors derive from a man aged 35 to 55 in good health and CMV-seropositive.

This clone was counted a single time. J is TRBJ2-5 and V is TRBV7-6, with 15 bases that match TRBD2. The CDR3 loop spans 16 amino acids. Looked up from germline, CDR1 is SGHVS and CDR2 is FNYEAQ. V was clipped by 5 bases and J by 5 bases; unmatched bases: 6. The CDR3 DNA reads as TGTGCCAGCAGCCTCGGACTAGCGGGGGGGTGGGAGACCCAGTACTTC. It specifies CASSLGLAGGWETQYF.

The chain joins TRBV18 to TRBJ2-7, with 9 nucleotides matching TRBD2. Germline CDR1 and CDR2: KGHSH and LQKENI. V gave up 0 bases and J gave up 5 bases; unmatched junction bases: 8. The CDR3 contains 16 residues. The CDR3 sequence is CASSPPGRSGGNEQYF. The CDR3 nucleotides read TGTGCCAGCTCACCACCGGGGCGCAGCGGGGGGAACGAGCAGTACTTC.

The chain couples TRBV4-1 to TRBJ2-1; the D is unclear. From germline, CDR1 is MGHRA and CDR2 YSYEKL. The V end lost 3 bases, the J end lost 3 bases, and 6 bases lay between the germline ends. The length of the CDR3 is 13 residues. This CDR3 is CASSHASYNEQFF. The CDR3 coding sequence is TGCGCCAGCAGCCATGCCAGCTACAATGAGCAGTTCTTC.

The sample holds one count of this clone. The chain uses TRBV28 and TRBJ2-1; no clear D gene. This CDR3 region has 10 residues. Per germline, CDR1 MDHEN and CDR2 SYDVKM. V gave up 5 bases and J gave up 7 bases, with 3 bases separating them. CDR3 protein: CASSINEQFF. CDR3 coding DNA: TGTGCCAGCAGTATAAATGAGCAGTTCTTC.

This chain links TRBV5-4 with TRBJ2-5; no reliable D call. The J call is doubtful: the DNA matches TRBJ2-7 better. CDR1 and CDR2 from the germline V gene are SGHNT and YYREEE (reference sequence). The CDR3 spans 12 residues. The CDR3 spells CASSFSNYEQYF. The CDR3 DNA is TGTGCCAGCAGCTTCTCGAACTACGAGCAGTACTTC.

The chain combines TRBV7-3 with TRBJ2-2; D perhaps matches TRBD2 (5 bases). The CDR3 is 16 amino acids. V was cut by 5 bases and J by 4 bases, with 17 bases left in between. CDR1 and CDR2 from the germline V gene are SGHTA and FQGTGA. CDR3 DNA: TGTGCCAGCAGCGTGACCGCCCTGAGGGCCACCGGGGAGCTGTTTTTT. It specifies CASSVTALRATGELFF.

The genes are TRBV27 and TRBJ1-1; weak D call: TRBD1 (5 bases). With 5 bases removed from V and 1 base from J, the gap between germline ends came to 11 bases. The CDR3 length is 14 residues. The V gene's germline CDR1 is MNHEY and CDR2 SMNVEV (reference sequence). DNA for the CDR3: TGTGCCAGCAGTCTCAGGGCCCCGAACACTGAAGCTTTCTTT. Amino acid sequence: CASSLRAPNTEAFF.

This sequence joins TRBV6-6 and TRBJ1-1; 7 positions agree with TRBD1. V gave up 7 bases and J gave up 7 bases; unmatched junction bases: 6. The CDR3 is 12 residues long. The V gene's germline CDR1 is MNHNY and CDR2 SVGAGI (reference sequence). The DNA for the CDR3 is TGTGCCAGCACCAGTAGGACAGGTGAAGCTTTCTTT. This sequence encodes CASTSRTGEAFF.

The chain couples TRBV4-3 to TRBJ2-7, with D possibly being TRBD1 (6 bases). The V gene lost 1 base and the J gene lost 7 bases, with 17 bases spanning the gap. The CDR3 contains 15 residues. The germline CDR1 and CDR2 sequences are LGHNA and YSLEER. DNA of the CDR3: TGCGCCAGCAGCCAAGGAAGTCAGGGGTTGGGGGAGCAGTACTTC. Translated: CASSQGSQGLGEQYF.

The V and J genes are TRBV18 and TRBJ1-2; TRBD1 aligns across 10 bases. The CDR3 length is 15 residues. Losses at the gene ends were 2 bases for V and 2 bases for J; bases not matched to a gene: 2. Germline V gene sequence: CDR1 KGHSH, CDR2 LQKENI. The CDR3 spells CASSPSGQGNYGYTF. Here the CDR3 DNA reads TGTGCCAGCTCACCATCGGGACAGGGGAACTATGGCTACACCTTC.

The rearrangement uses TRBV19 and TRBJ1-1, with no clear D. The CDR3 runs to 15 residues. V shed 4 bases and J shed 1 base, with 13 bases lying between them. Germline CDR1 and CDR2: LNHDA and SQIVND (reference sequence). CDR3 nucleotide sequence: TGTGCCAGTAGTACCCCCGGGGTTACGAACACTGAAGCTTTCTTT. Its protein product is CASSTPGVTNTEAFF.

The V and J genes are TRBV7-2 and TRBJ2-1, with 9 bases fitting TRBD2. CDR1 is SGHTA and CDR2 is FQGNSA in the germline V gene. The CDR3 length is 16 residues. V lost 5 bases to trimming and J lost 6 bases; unmatched junction nucleotides: 11. This chain's CDR3 is CASSRAGGALRNEQFF. DNA of the CDR3: TGTGCCAGCAGCCGAGCGGGGGGAGCCCTACGCAATGAGCAGTTCTTC.

With respect to this clone: A read error may account for a junction end that differs from germline. V is TRBV5-1 and J is TRBJ1-5, with 7 bases fitting TRBD1. Per the germline V gene, CDR1 is SGHRS and CDR2 is YFSETQ. This CDR3 spans 16 amino acids. The CDR3 spells CARSCTGEVSNQPQHF. The CDR3 DNA reads as TGCGCCAGGAGCTGTACAGGGGAGGTAAGCAATCAGCCCCAGCATTTT.

The chain employs TRBV5-4 and TRBJ2-7, with 11 positions matching TRBD2. CDR3 length: 13 residues. Germline trimming cut 2 bases from V and 6 bases from J; bases unmatched to any gene: 1. Germline V gene sequence: CDR1 SGHNT, CDR2 YYREEE (reference sequence). CDR3 sequence (DNA): TGTGCCAGCAGCTTTCTAGCGGGGGGCGAGCAGTACTTC. Translating gives CASSFLAGGEQYF. Complete variable domain (other parts from reference TRBV5-4 and TRBJ2-7): ETGVTQSPTHLIKTRGQQVTLRCSSQSGHNTVSWYQQALGQGPQFIFQYYREEENGRGNFPPRFSGLQFPNYSSELNVNALELDDSALYLCASSFLAGGEQYFGPGTRLTVT.

The table lists this clone with a few counts. This sequence joins TRBV30 and TRBJ2-1, with a weak D call TRBD2 (6 bases). V lost 2 bases and J lost 7, with 12 bases in between. Germline CDR1 GTSNPN, CDR2 SVGIG (reference sequence). There are 13 residues in the CDR3. In DNA, the CDR3 is TGTGCCTGGAGTCTTTCGAGCGGGAATGAGCAGTTCTTC. Translation: CAWSLSSGNEQFF.